Listed below are T cell receptor beta chains from one sample, sequenced in a study of blood T cells in healthy people across ages. TCRdb re-called the 5' RACE reads through MiXCR, storing one row per CDR3 protein. Here the sample spans under 1,000,000 distinct CDR3 sequences, roughly 46% being singletons. The sequenced sample consisted of blood. The receptors stem from a man older than 75 in good health. Both conserved end residues are part of each CDR3. D genes are given only for firm matches. Only some rows state a clone size, as once, few, many or a class for expanded clones.

>TRBJ2-7|-|TRBV4-3|-
CASSQEVAAVYEQYF
TGCGCCAGCAGCCAAGAAGTAGCAGCCGTCTACGAGCAGTACTTC
>TRBJ1-4|-|TRBV27|few
CASSQGRTEKLFF
TGTGCCAGCAGCCAGGGTAGGACTGAAAAACTGTTTTTT
>TRBJ2-5|TRBD1|TRBV27|once
CASRSDRGRETQYF
TGTGCCAGCAGATCCGACAGGGGAAGGGAGACCCAGTACTTC
>TRBJ1-4|-|TRBV5-1|many
CASSLAPATNEKLFF
TGCGCCAGCAGCTTGGCGCCAGCAACTAATGAAAAACTGTTTTTT
>TRBJ2-3|-|TRBV15|few
CATSSGSFPDTQYF
TGTGCCACCAGCAGCGGGAGCTTCCCAGATACGCAGTATTTT
>TRBJ2-1|TRBD2|TRBV9|few
CASSVTDVGGELFF
TGTGCCAGCAGCGTAACCGACGTCGGGGGGGAGCTGTTCTTC
>TRBJ2-3|TRBD2|TRBV5-1|-
CASSLAALTSADTQYF
TGCGCCAGCAGCTTGGCCGCCCTGACTAGCGCCGATACGCAGTATTTT
>TRBJ2-3|-|TRBV4-2|-
CASSRKEGGALADTQYF
TGTGCCAGCAGCCGCAAAGAGGGGGGAGCTCTCGCAGATACGCAGTATTTT
>TRBJ1-2|-|TRBV20-1|-
CSARGWGDYGYTF
TGCAGTGCTAGAGGTTGGGGAGACTATGGCTACACCTTC
>TRBJ2-3|-|TRBV7-2|-
CASSMGLPGADTQYF
TGTGCCAGCAGCATGGGACTTCCCGGCGCAGATACGCAGTATTTT
>TRBJ2-5|-|TRBV7-3|-
CASSLIDGSRETQYF
TGTGCCAGCAGCTTAATTGACGGGAGTAGAGAGACCCAGTACTTC
>TRBJ2-5|-|TRBV6-6|-
CASSYSGHQETQYF
TGTGCCAGCAGTTACTCGGGACACCAAGAGACCCAGTACTTC
>TRBJ2-7|TRBD2|TRBV9|-
CASSVGLAGGQDEQYF
TGTGCCAGCAGCGTAGGTCTAGCGGGAGGACAAGACGAGCAGTACTTC
>TRBJ2-7|-|TRBV14|-
CASSQGTVSSYEQYF
TGTGCCAGCAGCCAAGGGACAGTGAGCTCCTACGAGCAGTACTTC
>TRBJ2-7|-|TRBV6-5|few
CASSYSSSRSYEQYF
TGTGCCAGCAGTTACTCGTCTAGCAGGTCCTACGAGCAGTACTTC
>TRBJ2-3|-|TRBV7-9|few
CASSVVASTDTQYF
TGTGCCAGCAGCGTAGTCGCGAGCACAGATACGCAGTATTTT
>TRBJ2-7|-|TRBV5-1|few
CASSLEGGTYSYEQYF
TGCGCCAGCAGCTTGGAGGGAGGGACATACTCCTACGAGCAGTACTTC
>TRBJ1-1|-|TRBV28|-
CASSPRQGTVTEAFF
TGTGCCAGCAGTCCCCGTCAGGGAACGGTCACTGAAGCTTTCTTT
>TRBJ1-2|-|TRBV3-1|few
CASSRRRGNRYGYTF
TGTGCCAGCAGCCGAAGAAGGGGAAATAGGTATGGCTACACCTTC
>TRBJ2-7|-|TRBV20-1|-
CGARRGGSVEQYF
TGCGGGGCCCGAAGGGGGGGCTCGGTCGAGCAGTACTTC
>TRBJ2-7|-|TRBV28|few
CATSTGLRYEQYF
TGTGCCACCTCGACAGGTTTGAGGTACGAGCAGTACTTC
>TRBJ2-7|-|TRBV9|-
CASSPRAGPTYGQYF
TGTGCCAGCAGCCCTCGCGCAGGGCCAACCTACGGGCAGTACTTC
>TRBJ2-7|-|TRBV4-2|few
CASSQELVYEQYF
TGTGCCAGCAGCCAAGAACTTGTATACGAGCAGTACTTC
>TRBJ2-4|TRBD1|TRBV10-3|-
CAIRTGEDIQYF
TGTGCCATCAGGACAGGGGAGGACATTCAGTACTTC
>TRBJ2-7|-|TRBV7-2|-
CASSLRFRTEQYF
TGTGCCAGCAGCTTAAGGTTTCGGACCGAGCAGTACTTC
>TRBJ2-7|TRBD2|TRBV5-1|many
CASSLYLAGDNEQYF
TGCGCCAGCAGCTTGTACCTAGCGGGAGACAACGAGCAGTACTTC
>TRBJ2-6|-|TRBV7-6|-
CASSVEGTGANVLTF
TGTGCCAGCAGCGTAGAGGGTACTGGGGCCAACGTCCTGACTTTC
>TRBJ2-5|TRBD2|TRBV7-8|-
CASSSPGLAGGMGETQYF
TGTGCCAGCAGCTCACCGGGACTAGCGGGAGGTATGGGGGAGACCCAGTACTTC
>TRBJ2-5|-|TRBV29-1|-
CSVDSNSRETQYF
TGCAGCGTTGATAGTAACAGCCGAGAGACCCAGTACTTC
>TRBJ2-7|-|TRBV29-1|many
CSVEDQSGESEQYF
TGCAGCGTTGAAGATCAGTCCGGAGAGAGTGAGCAGTACTTC
>TRBJ1-1|-|TRBV29-1|-
CSVEQGWTEAFF
TGCAGCGTTGAACAGGGATGGACTGAAGCTTTCTTT
>TRBJ2-5|-|TRBV5-1|-
CASREYGQETQYF
TGCGCCAGCAGGGAGTATGGCCAAGAGACCCAGTACTTC
>TRBJ2-5|TRBD1|TRBV28|few
CASSLAGTGRHETQYF
TGTGCCAGCAGTTTAGCCGGGACAGGGAGGCACGAGACCCAGTACTTC
>TRBJ2-7|TRBD1|TRBV2|few
CASSKEGQLSYEQYF
TGTGCCAGCAGTAAAGAGGGACAGCTTTCCTACGAGCAGTACTTC
>TRBJ1-2|-|TRBV5-1|-
CASRQGTSNYGYTF
TGCGCCAGCAGGCAAGGGACCTCTAACTATGGCTACACCTTC
>TRBJ2-5|-|TRBV4-1|-
CASSQVYTETQYF
TGCGCCAGCAGCCAAGTGTATACCGAGACCCAGTACTTC
>TRBJ2-3|TRBD2|TRBV7-2|-
CASSPGGTSTDTQYF
TGTGCCAGCAGCCCGGGGGGTACCAGCACAGATACGCAGTATTTT
>TRBJ2-1|-|TRBV20-1|few
CSARAGANNEQFF
TGCAGTGCTAGAGCGGGAGCTAACAATGAGCAGTTCTTC
>TRBJ1-5|-|TRBV20-1|-
CSARAGFGPNQPQHF
TGCAGTGCTAGAGCAGGGTTTGGTCCCAATCAGCCCCAGCATTTT
>TRBJ1-6|-|TRBV25-1|-
CASSALGISYNSPLHF
TGTGCCAGCAGCGCCTTGGGGATTTCCTATAATTCACCCCTCCACTTT
>TRBJ1-1|TRBD1|TRBV10-3|-
CAIRRGGQGFTDTEAFF
TGTGCCATCAGGCGGGGAGGACAGGGATTCACGGACACTGAAGCTTTCTTT
>TRBJ1-5|-|TRBV28|-
CASSQIRGEPQHF
TGTGCCAGCAGTCAGATAAGGGGTGAGCCCCAGCATTTT
>TRBJ2-1|-|TRBV9|-
CASSVFSGEQFF
TGTGCCAGCAGCGTATTTTCCGGGGAGCAGTTCTTC
>TRBJ2-7|-|TRBV4-2|once
CASSQGLYQNREPYEQYF
TGTGCCAGCAGCCAAGGACTATATCAAAACCGGGAGCCTTACGAGCAGTACTTC
>TRBJ2-4|TRBD2|TRBV27|-
CASSQASGRFENIQYF
TGTGCCAGCAGTCAGGCTAGCGGGAGGTTCGAAAACATTCAGTACTTC
>TRBJ2-3|TRBD2|TRBV10-3|-
CAISPSGSPDTQYF
TGTGCCATCAGCCCTAGCGGGAGTCCAGATACGCAGTATTTT
>TRBJ2-3|-|TRBV2|few
CAGTLSHQRTDTQYF
TGTGCCGGCACCCTTAGCCACCAACGCACAGATACGCAGTATTTT
>TRBJ2-7|TRBD2|TRBV28|few
CASSTQLAGPPYEQYF
TGTGCCAGCAGTACCCAACTAGCGGGTCCCCCCTACGAGCAGTACTTC
>TRBJ2-5|TRBD2|TRBV27|-
CASSTGTSYQETQYF
TGTGCCAGCAGTACCGGGACTAGCTACCAAGAGACCCAGTACTTC
>TRBJ2-3|TRBD1|TRBV5-1|few
CASSFSGTATQYF
TGCGCCAGCAGCTTCTCAGGGACAGCTACGCAGTATTTT
>TRBJ2-3|-|TRBV7-3|-
CASSLTGGGGPTDTQYF
TGTGCCAGCAGCTTAACTGGTGGGGGGGGGCCCACAGATACGCAGTATTTT
>TRBJ2-1|TRBD1|TRBV6-1|-
CASLDRDRGPESEQFF
TGTGCCAGCCTGGACCGGGACAGGGGGCCCGAGAGTGAGCAGTTCTTC
>TRBJ2-5|TRBD1|TRBV5-1|few
CASSLGTGGQQTQYF
TGCGCCAGCAGCTTGGGAACAGGGGGCCAGCAGACCCAGTACTTC
>TRBJ2-7|TRBD1|TRBV20-1|-
CSARFPPGGFYEQYF
TGCAGTGCTAGATTCCCACCAGGGGGCTTCTACGAGCAGTACTTC
>TRBJ2-5|TRBD2|TRBV12-3/TRBV12-4|few
CASSLAGGGVYF
TGTGCCAGCAGCTTAGCGGGAGGGGGGGTGTACTTC
>TRBJ2-5|-|TRBV28|-
CASSCPLWESEETQYF
TGTGCCAGCAGTTGTCCCTTGTGGGAGTCGGAAGAGACCCAGTACTTC
>TRBJ2-1|TRBD2|TRBV27|-
CASSDSGSFNDEQFF
TGTGCCAGCAGTGACAGCGGGAGTTTCAACGATGAGCAGTTCTTC